This T cell receptor beta chain emerged from a study of identical twins. Germline V gene data show CDR1 as KGHDR and CDR2 as SFDVKD. Trimming removed 5 bases from V and 0 bases from J, with 7 bases in between. CDR3 size: 14 residues. Template switching added a universal primer binding site, and final cDNA carried unique molecular identifiers. A single record per CDR3 protein comes from TCRdb applying MiXCR to the 5' RACE reads. This sample carries 500,000 to 650,000 distinct CDR3 sequences, roughly 6.6% of them seen once, and the ten largest clones take roughly 1.5%. Every donor was a healthy Caucasian. This clonotype occurred many times. Its antigen remains unidentified. Overall study results and limits: Potential partial confounding of zero-insertion analyses by invariant MAIT and iNKT cells was noted.

These data also featured in a second study, about yellow fever vaccine responses in identical twins.

Input material: PBMCs. The receptor was isolated from a woman aged 18-29 years in good health. This sequence joins TRBV24-1 and TRBJ1-5; D gene unclear. The CDR3 here is CATSVTGSNQPQHF. CDR3 coding DNA: TGTGCCACCAGTGTGACGGGTAGCAATCAGCCCCAGCATTTT.